This T cell receptor (beta chain) was captured by sequencing in a study of OX40 agonist ivuxolimab in advanced cancers. On the study more broadly: Every 2 weeks, patients received ivuxolimab intravenously, dosed at 0.01 to 10 mg/kg.

Details on this clone: Its antigen is not identified.

Points from the study as a whole: Both CD4+ and CD8+ T cell populations in blood had undergone clonal expansion by week 6 at 0.1 to 3.0 mg/kg. The average count of expanded clones was higher among CD8+ T cells than among CD4+.

Clones were sequenced by immunoSEQ multiplex PCR, and TCRdb holds only the in-frame ones, with some missing. The table includes under 30,000 clones, about 70% detected once. This CDR3 comprises 15 residues. The V gene's germline CDR1 is LNHDA and CDR2 SQIVND (reference sequence). Trimming cost V 1 base and J 5 bases, with 12 bases left between them. The chain links TRBV19 to TRBJ1-5, with D unclear. The TCR comes from an adult with an advanced solid tumor such as melanoma, head and neck, liver or kidney cancer. The starting material was CD4+ or CD8+ T cells sorted from blood, obtained in a trial of the OX40 agonist ivuxolimab. The CDR3 region is CASSIVDGEDQPQHF. The CDR3 DNA reads as TGTGCCAGTAGTATAGTTGACGGGGAGGATCAGCCCCAGCATTTT. The variable domain in full, with the rest retrieved from reference TRBV19 and TRBJ1-5, is DGGITQSPKYLFRKEGQNVTLSCEQNLNHDAMYWYRQDPGQGLRLIYYSQIVNDFQKGDIAEGYSVSREKKESFPLTVTSAQKNPTAFYLCASSIVDGEDQPQHFGDGTRLSIL.